The rows below give T cell receptor beta chains drawn from one sample of a study of response to subunit inactivated influenza vaccine. Via MiXCR, TCRdb re-called the RT-PCR reads, giving one row per CDR3 protein. This sample yields hundreds of thousands of distinct CDR3 sequences, of which approximately 17% are seen a single time; roughly 11% belongs to the top ten. Specimen: PBMCs from blood, collected 5 days after vaccination. All receptors come from a man between 45 and 60 years old who received an inactivated influenza vaccine. Both conserved end residues are part of each CDR3. D genes are given only for firm matches. Not all rows give a size; the values are once, few, many and, for expanded clones, a class.

V,D,J,size,CDR3,DNA
TRBV7-8,-,TRBJ2-7,-,CASSLLSGRIYEQYF,TGTGCCAGCAGCTTACTTTCGGGACGGATCTACGAGCAGTACTTC
TRBV7-2,-,TRBJ1-2,-,CASRVSRSGYTF,TGTGCCAGCAGGGTTTCCCGGTCTGGCTACACCTTC
TRBV12-3/TRBV12-4,-,TRBJ2-3,many,CASSPLGRRGDTQYF,TGTGCCAGCAGTCCCCTCGGTCGGCGGGGAGATACGCAGTATTTT
TRBV7-2,TRBD1,TRBJ2-7,-,CASASPWGTVFF,TGTGCCAGCGCATCTCCGTGGGGGACAGTCTTCTTC
TRBV6-1,TRBD2,TRBJ2-3,-,CASRGVGGTDTQYF,TGTGCCAGCCGGGGGGTGGGGGGCACAGATACGCAGTATTTT
TRBV30,-,TRBJ2-2,few,CALRTTGELFF,TGTGCCCTTCGTACGACCGGGGAGCTGTTTTTT
TRBV7-2,-,TRBJ2-3,-,CASSLAAGTYTDTQYF,TGTGCCAGCAGCTTAGCCGCTGGGACTTACACAGATACGCAGTATTTT
TRBV20-1,TRBD1,TRBJ2-7,-,CSAGDRGLVEQYF,TGCAGTGCCGGGGACAGGGGTTTGGTCGAGCAGTACTTC
TRBV5-1,TRBD1,TRBJ2-3,many,CASSLGQGNTDTQYF,TGCGCCAGCAGCTTGGGACAGGGAAATACAGATACGCAGTATTTT
TRBV4-1,-,TRBJ2-7,once,CASSQVTGDPSYEQYF,TGCGCCAGCAGCCAAGTCACGGGGGACCCCTCCTACGAGCAGTACTTC
TRBV10-3,-,TRBJ2-7,-,CAITPGSQGHEQYF,TGTGCCATCACTCCGGGATCCCAAGGGCACGAGCAGTACTTC
TRBV7-2,TRBD2,TRBJ2-7,-,CASSPATRLAGNEQYF,TGTGCCAGCAGCCCTGCGACTCGCCTAGCGGGAAACGAGCAGTACTTC
TRBV7-2,-,TRBJ1-5,few,CASSGQFNQPQHF,TGTGCCAGCAGCGGACAGTTCAATCAGCCCCAGCATTTT
TRBV11-1,-,TRBJ1-3,few,CASSSFGNTIYF,TGTGCCAGCAGCTCCTTCGGAAACACCATATATTTT
TRBV5-1,-,TRBJ2-7,few,CASSLNTGSLSYEQYF,TGCGCCAGCAGCTTGAATACAGGGAGCTTATCCTACGAGCAGTACTTC
TRBV5-4,TRBD2,TRBJ2-3,-,CASSLSSGATDTQYF,TGTGCCAGCAGCCTGAGTAGCGGGGCCACAGATACGCAGTATTTT
TRBV4-2,-,TRBJ1-4,-,CASSHPNTQAGEKLFF,TGTGCCAGCAGCCACCCGAACACCCAAGCGGGTGAAAAACTGTTTTTT
TRBV20-1,-,TRBJ2-7,many,CSARRPGPSSYEQYF,TGCAGTGCTAGACGGCCGGGACCAAGCTCCTACGAGCAGTACTTC
TRBV20-1,TRBD1,TRBJ1-2,few,CSAKQGAGSDYGYTF,TGCAGTGCCAAACAGGGGGCAGGTAGTGACTATGGCTACACCTTC
TRBV9,-,TRBJ1-1,few,CASSKLGAMNTEAFF,TGTGCCAGCAGCAAACTAGGGGCGATGAACACTGAAGCTTTCTTT
TRBV5-1,-,TRBJ2-7,-,CASSLGTIANEQYF,TGCGCCAGCAGCTTGGGTACAATAGCAAACGAGCAGTACTTC
TRBV5-1,-,TRBJ2-5,-,CASSRLWAYQETQYF,TGCGCCAGCTCGCGCTTGTGGGCGTACCAAGAGACCCAGTACTTC
TRBV7-8,-,TRBJ2-7,-,CASSLEYVNYEQYF,TGTGCCAGCAGCTTAGAATACGTAAACTACGAGCAGTACTTC
TRBV7-2,-,TRBJ2-7,many,CASSLRERGTYEQYF,TGTGCCAGCAGCTTAAGGGAGAGGGGTACCTACGAGCAGTACTTC
TRBV7-2,TRBD2,TRBJ2-1,-,CASTSGGSEQFF,TGTGCCAGCACTAGCGGGGGGAGTGAGCAGTTCTTC
TRBV24-1,-,TRBJ2-5,many,CATSRAVAETQYF,TGTGCCACCAGTAGGGCGGTCGCAGAGACCCAGTACTTC
TRBV10-3,TRBD2,TRBJ2-7,-,CAITSGRDPEQYF,TGTGCCATCACTAGCGGGAGGGACCCCGAGCAGTACTTC
TRBV20-1,-,TRBJ1-2,few,CSAMGPDYGYTF,TGCAGTGCTATGGGACCAGACTATGGCTACACCTTC
TRBV7-2,TRBD2,TRBJ2-7,many,CASSLNGGTYEQYF,TGTGCCAGCAGCTTAAACGGGGGGACCTACGAGCAGTACTTC
TRBV7-9,TRBD1,TRBJ2-7,-,CASSLGTGVFNEQYF,TGTGCCAGCAGCTTAGGGACAGGGGTATTCAACGAGCAGTACTTC
TRBV2,TRBD2,TRBJ2-5,-,CASSFQLGLAEQETQYF,TGTGCCAGCAGTTTTCAGCTAGGACTAGCGGAACAAGAGACCCAGTACTTC
TRBV6-1,-,TRBJ2-7,few,CASGRTIGGAYEQYF,TGTGCCAGCGGACGGACCATTGGCGGAGCCTACGAGCAGTACTTC
TRBV4-2,TRBD2,TRBJ2-1,-,CASSRGLAGGGGVGNEQFF,TGTGCCAGCAGCCGGGGACTAGCGGGAGGGGGGGGAGTTGGTAATGAGCAGTTCTTC
TRBV7-6,TRBD2,TRBJ2-1,-,CASSLLGLAAYNEQFF,TGTGCCAGCAGCTTACTGGGACTAGCTGCGTACAATGAGCAGTTCTTC
TRBV20-1,TRBD1,TRBJ1-2,-,CSAKTGTGGAYGYTF,TGCAGTGCCAAAACCGGGACAGGGGGGGCCTATGGCTACACCTTC
TRBV2,-,TRBJ2-3,few,CASARERADTQYF,TGTGCCAGCGCCCGAGAGAGGGCAGATACGCAGTATTTT
TRBV20-1,TRBD1,TRBJ2-1,few,CSARDRGQWNEQFF,TGCAGTGCACGGGACAGGGGACAATGGAATGAGCAGTTCTTC
TRBV20-1,-,TRBJ1-6,-,CSARQGGYSPLHF,TGCAGTGCTCGCCAGGGTGGGTACTCACCCCTCCACTTT
TRBV7-9,-,TRBJ2-6,-,CASSSSLGYRANVLTF,TGTGCCAGCAGCTCTTCCCTGGGGTACAGGGCCAACGTCCTGACTTTC